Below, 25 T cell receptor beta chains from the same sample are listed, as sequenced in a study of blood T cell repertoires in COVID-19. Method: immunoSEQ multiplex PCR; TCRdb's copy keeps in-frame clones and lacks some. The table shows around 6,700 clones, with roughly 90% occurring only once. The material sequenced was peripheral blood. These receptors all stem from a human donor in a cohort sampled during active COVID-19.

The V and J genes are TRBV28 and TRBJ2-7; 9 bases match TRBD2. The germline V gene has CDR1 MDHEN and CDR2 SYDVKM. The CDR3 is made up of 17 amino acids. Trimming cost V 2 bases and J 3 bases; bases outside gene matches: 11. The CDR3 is CASSLTLGSGGNYEQYF. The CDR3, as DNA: TGTGCCAGCAGTTTAACCCTCGGTAGCGGGGGTAACTACGAGCAGTACTTC. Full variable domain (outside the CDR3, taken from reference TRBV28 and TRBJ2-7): DVKVTQSSRYLVKRTGEKVFLECVQDMDHENMFWYRQDPGLGLRLIYFSYDVKMKEKGDIPEGYSVSREKKERFSLILESASTNQTSMYLCASSLTLGSGGNYEQYFGPGTRLTVT.

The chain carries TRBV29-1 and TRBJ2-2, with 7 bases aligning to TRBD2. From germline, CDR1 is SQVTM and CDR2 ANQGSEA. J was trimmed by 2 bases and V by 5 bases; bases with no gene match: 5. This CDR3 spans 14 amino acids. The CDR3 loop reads CSVRAGYNTGELFF. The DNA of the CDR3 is TGCAGCGTTAGAGCGGGGTACAACACCGGGGAGCTGTTTTTT.

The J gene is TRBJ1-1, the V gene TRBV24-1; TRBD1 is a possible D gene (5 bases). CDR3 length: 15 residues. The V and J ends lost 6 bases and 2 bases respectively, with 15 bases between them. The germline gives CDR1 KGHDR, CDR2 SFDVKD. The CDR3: CATSSDGGENTEAFF. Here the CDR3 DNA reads TGTGCCACCAGTTCCGACGGGGGTGAAAACACTGAAGCTTTCTTT.

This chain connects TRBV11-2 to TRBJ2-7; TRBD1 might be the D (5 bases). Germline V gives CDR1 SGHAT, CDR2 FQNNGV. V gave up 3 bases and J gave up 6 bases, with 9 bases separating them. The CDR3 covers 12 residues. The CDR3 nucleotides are TGTGCCAGCAGCTTCGAAAGGGGCGAGCAGTACTTC. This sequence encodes CASSFERGEQYF.

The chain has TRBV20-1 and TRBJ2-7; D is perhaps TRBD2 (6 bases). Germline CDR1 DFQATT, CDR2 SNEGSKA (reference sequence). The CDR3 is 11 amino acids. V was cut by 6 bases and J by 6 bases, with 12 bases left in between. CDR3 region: CSANGGAEQYF. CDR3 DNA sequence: TGCAGTGCCAACGGGGGAGCCGAGCAGTACTTC.

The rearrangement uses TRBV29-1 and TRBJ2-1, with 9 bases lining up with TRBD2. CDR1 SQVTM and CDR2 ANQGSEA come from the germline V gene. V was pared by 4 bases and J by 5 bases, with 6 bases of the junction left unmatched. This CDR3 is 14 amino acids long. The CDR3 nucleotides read TGCAGCGTTGCCTCTTCTAGCGGGGACAATGAGCAGTTCTTC. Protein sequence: CSVASSSGDNEQFF.

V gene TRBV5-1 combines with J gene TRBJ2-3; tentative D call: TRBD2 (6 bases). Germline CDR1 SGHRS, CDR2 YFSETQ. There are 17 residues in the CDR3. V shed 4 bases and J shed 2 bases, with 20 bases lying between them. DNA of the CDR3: TGCGCCAGCAGCCCGTACGGTGGGGGGTCCTACACAGATACGCAGTATTTT. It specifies CASSPYGGGSYTDTQYF.

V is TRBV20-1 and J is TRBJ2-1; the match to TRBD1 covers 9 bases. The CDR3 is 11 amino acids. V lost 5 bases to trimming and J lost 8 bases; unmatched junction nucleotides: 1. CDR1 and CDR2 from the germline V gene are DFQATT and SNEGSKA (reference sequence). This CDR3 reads CSAGDRDEQFF. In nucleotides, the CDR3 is TGCAGTGCTGGGGACAGGGATGAGCAGTTCTTC.

The CDR3 nucleotides read TGTGCCAGCAGCGATCAGGGGGCGCGAGCTTTCTTT. Translation: CASSDQGARAFF. The rearrangement links TRBV2 to TRBJ1-1; TRBD1 matches at 8 bases. V lost 6 bases and J lost 10; bases outside the gene matches: 7. This CDR3 has 12 amino acids. Germline CDR1 and CDR2: SNHLY and FYNNEI.

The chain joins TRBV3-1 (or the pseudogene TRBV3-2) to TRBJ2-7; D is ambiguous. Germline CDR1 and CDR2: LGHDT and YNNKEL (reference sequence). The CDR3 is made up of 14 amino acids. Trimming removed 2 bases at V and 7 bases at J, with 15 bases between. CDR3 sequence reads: CASSQNPVGREQYF. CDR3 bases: TGTGCCAGCAGCCAAAATCCTGTGGGCAGAGAGCAGTACTTC.

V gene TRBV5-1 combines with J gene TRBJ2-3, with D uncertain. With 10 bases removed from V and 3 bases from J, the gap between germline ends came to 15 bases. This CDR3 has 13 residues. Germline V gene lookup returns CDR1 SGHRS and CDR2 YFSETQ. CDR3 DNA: TGCGCCTCGCACCCGGCCGGGACAGATACGCAGTATTTT. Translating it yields CASHPAGTDTQYF.

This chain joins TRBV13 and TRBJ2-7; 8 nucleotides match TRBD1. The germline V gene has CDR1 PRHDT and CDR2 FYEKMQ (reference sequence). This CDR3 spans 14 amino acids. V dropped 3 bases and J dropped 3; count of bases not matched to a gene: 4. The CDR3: CASSLGDRSYEQYF. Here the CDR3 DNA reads TGTGCCAGCAGCTTGGGGGACAGGAGCTACGAGCAGTACTTC.

The chain's CDR3 is CASSLRLAAGTDTQYF. The CDR3 DNA is TGTGCCAGCAGCTTAAGGCTCGCAGCCGGGACAGATACGCAGTATTTT. The chain is built from TRBV7-8 and TRBJ2-3; no reliable D call. This CDR3 contains 16 residues. V shed 2 bases and J shed 3 bases, with 15 bases lying between them. CDR1 is SGHVS, CDR2 FQNEAQ, per germline.

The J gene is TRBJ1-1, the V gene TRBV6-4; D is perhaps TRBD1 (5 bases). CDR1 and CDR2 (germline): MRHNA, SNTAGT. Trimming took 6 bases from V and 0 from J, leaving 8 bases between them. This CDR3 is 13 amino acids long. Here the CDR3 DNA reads TGTGCCAGCAGGATGACAGTGAACACTGAAGCTTTCTTT. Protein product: CASRMTVNTEAFF.

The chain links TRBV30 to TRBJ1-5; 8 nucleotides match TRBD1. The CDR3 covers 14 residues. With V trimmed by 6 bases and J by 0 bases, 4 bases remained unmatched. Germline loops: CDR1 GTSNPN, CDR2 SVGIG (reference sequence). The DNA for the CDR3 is TGTGCCTGCTCGACAGGGGATAGCAATCAGCCCCAGCATTTT. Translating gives CACSTGDSNQPQHF. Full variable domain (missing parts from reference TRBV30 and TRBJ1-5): SQTIHQWPATLVQPVGSPLSLECTVEGTSNPNLYWYRQAAGRGLQLLFYSVGIGQISSEVPQNLSASRPQDRQFILSSKKLLLSDSGFYLCACSTGDSNQPQHFGDGTRLSIL.

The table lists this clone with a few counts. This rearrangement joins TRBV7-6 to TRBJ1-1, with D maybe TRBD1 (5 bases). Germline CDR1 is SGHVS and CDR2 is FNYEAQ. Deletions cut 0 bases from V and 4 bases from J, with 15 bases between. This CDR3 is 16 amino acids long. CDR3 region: CASSLALSTDSTEAFF. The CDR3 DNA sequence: TGTGCCAGCAGCTTAGCCCTTTCGACAGACTCCACTGAAGCTTTCTTT.

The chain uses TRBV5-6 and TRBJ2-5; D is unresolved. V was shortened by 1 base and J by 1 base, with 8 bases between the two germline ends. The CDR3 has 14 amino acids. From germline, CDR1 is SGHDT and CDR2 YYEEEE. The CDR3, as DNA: TGTGCCAGCAGCTTGATCAGTCCCCAAGAGACCCAGTACTTC. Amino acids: CASSLISPQETQYF.

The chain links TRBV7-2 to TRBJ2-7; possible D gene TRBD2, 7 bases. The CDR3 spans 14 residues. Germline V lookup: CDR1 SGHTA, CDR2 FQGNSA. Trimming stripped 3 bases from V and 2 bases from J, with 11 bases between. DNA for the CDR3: TGTGCCAGCAGCTTGGGGGGGGGCACCTACGAGCAGTACTTC. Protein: CASSLGGGTYEQYF.

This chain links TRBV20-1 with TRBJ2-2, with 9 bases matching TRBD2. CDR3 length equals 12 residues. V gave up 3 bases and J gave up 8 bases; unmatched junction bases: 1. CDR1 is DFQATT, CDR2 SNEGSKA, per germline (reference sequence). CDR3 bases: TGCAGTGCTAGTAGCGGGAGAGGGGAGCTGTTTTTT. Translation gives CSASSGRGELFF.

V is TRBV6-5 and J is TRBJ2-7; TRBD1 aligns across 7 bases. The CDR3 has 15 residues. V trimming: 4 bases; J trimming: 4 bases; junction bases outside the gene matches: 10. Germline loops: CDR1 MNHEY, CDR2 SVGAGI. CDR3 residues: CASSSTGRTRYEQYF. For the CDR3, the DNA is TGTGCCAGCAGTTCGACAGGGCGGACCCGGTACGAGCAGTACTTC.

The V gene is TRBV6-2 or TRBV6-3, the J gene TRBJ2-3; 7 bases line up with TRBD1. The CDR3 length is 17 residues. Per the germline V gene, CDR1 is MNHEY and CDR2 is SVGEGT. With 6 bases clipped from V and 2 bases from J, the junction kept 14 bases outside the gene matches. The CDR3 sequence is CASSPGSGQRDTDTQYF. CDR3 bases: TGTGCCAGCAGCCCCGGCTCGGGACAGAGAGACACAGATACGCAGTATTTT.

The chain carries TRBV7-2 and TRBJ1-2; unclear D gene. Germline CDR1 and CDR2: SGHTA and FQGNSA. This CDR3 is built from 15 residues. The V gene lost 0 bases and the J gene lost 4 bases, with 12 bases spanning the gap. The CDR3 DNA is TGTGCCAGCAGCTTAGCCCGGCGGCAGACCTATGGCTACACCTTC. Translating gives CASSLARRQTYGYTF.

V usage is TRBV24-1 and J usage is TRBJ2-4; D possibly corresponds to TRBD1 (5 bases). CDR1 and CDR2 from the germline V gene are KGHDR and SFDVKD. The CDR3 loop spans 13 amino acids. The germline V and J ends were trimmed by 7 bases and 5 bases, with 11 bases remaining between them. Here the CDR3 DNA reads TGTGCCACCAGCGCCCAAGGGGAAAACATTCAGTACTTC. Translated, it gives CATSAQGENIQYF.

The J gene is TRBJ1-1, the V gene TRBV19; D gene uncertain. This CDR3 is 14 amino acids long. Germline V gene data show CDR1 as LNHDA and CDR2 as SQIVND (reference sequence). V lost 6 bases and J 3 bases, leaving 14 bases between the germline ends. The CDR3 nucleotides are TGTGCCAGTAGCCGCGGAGGGAGGTACACTGAAGCTTTCTTT. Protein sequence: CASSRGGRYTEAFF.

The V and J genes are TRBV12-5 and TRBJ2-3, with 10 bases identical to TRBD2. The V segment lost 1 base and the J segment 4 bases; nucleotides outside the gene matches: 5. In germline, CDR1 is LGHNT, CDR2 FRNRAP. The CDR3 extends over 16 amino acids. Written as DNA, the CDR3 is TGTGCTAGTGGTTTGGGGTTAGCGGGGGGTCCAGATACGCAGTATTTT. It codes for CASGLGLAGGPDTQYF.